What follows describes a single T cell receptor beta chain. Its antigen is unidentified. This sample is drawn from a study of Tregs in tolerant kidney transplant recipients. The study's findings and limits: The most relevant donor-specific Treg TCRbeta repertoire apparently came from expansion with activated donor B cells.

Method: immunoSEQ multiplex PCR; TCRdb's copy keeps in-frame clones and lacks some. The sample gives 81,000 or so clones, 90% to 95% of which show up once; 1.6% is in the top ten. CDR3 length: 15 residues. V was pared by 4 bases and J by 9 bases, with 11 bases of the junction left unmatched. Germline V gives CDR1 SGHNT, CDR2 YENEEA. The nonmyeloablative bone marrow transplants came from related graft donors, with transient mixed chimerism. Unstimulated regulatory T cells (CD4+CD25+CD127-), CD4+CD25- non-regulatory cells, CD4 and CD8 cells were FACS-sorted from thawed PBMCs. This specimen was CD4+ T cells from blood (PBMCs), taken 24 months after the transplant. This sequence was found in a human patient who received a combined kidney and bone marrow transplant. Some T cells may have originated in the graft donor. The rearrangement joins TRBV11-3 to TRBJ2-1, with 8 bases identical to TRBD2. As DNA, the CDR3 is TGTGCCAGCAGCTCCTCGAGCGGGAGTTGGAGTGAGCAGTTCTTC. This codes for CASSSSSGSWSEQFF.